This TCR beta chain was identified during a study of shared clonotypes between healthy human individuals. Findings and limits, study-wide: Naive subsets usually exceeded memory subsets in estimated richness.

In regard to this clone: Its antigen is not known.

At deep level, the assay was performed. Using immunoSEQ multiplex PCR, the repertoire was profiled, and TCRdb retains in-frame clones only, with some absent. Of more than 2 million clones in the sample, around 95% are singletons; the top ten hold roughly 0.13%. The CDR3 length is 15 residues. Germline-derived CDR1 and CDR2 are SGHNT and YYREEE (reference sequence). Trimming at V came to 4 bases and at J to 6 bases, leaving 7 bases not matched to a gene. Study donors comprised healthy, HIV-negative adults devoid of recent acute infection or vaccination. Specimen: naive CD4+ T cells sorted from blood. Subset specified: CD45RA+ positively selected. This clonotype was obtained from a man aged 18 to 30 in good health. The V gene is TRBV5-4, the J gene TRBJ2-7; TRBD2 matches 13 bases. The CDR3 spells CASSTWTSGSVEQYF. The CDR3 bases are TGTGCCAGCAGCACTTGGACTAGCGGGAGTGTCGAGCAGTACTTC. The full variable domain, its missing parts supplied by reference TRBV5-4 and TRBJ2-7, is ETGVTQSPTHLIKTRGQQVTLRCSSQSGHNTVSWYQQALGQGPQFIFQYYREEENGRGNFPPRFSGLQFPNYSSELNVNALELDDSALYLCASSTWTSGSVEQYFGPGTRLTVT.